This T cell receptor (beta chain) is drawn from a study of T cells in Graves' hyperthyroidism and ophthalmopathy. The investigators amplified TCR beta CDR3 regions from RNA transcripts. A first-round RT-PCR of the TCR CDR3 used the HTBI primer set. One entry per CDR3 protein, called by TCRdb with MiXCR from the multiplex PCR reads. The sample holds a few hundred thousand distinct CDR3 sequences; roughly 14% are singletons and the top ten take roughly 14%. The table lists this clonotype with many counts. Germline CDR1 and CDR2: MNHEY and SMNVEV (reference sequence). There are 20 residues in the CDR3. Trimming cost V 4 bases and J 3 bases; bases outside gene matches: 17.

The chain has TRBV27 and TRBJ2-2; 10 bases are a match to TRBD2. Sequencing was done on a sample of blood. The TCR was taken from a woman under 30 with Graves' hyperthyroidism. CDR3 amino acids: CASSSFGASGSRWHTGELFF. The CDR3 DNA reads TGTGCCAGCAGTTCGTTCGGTGCTAGCGGGAGTAGGTGGCACACCGGGGAGCTGTTTTTT.